A single sample is the source of the 23 T cell receptor beta chains below, sequenced in a study of early stage breast cancer tumors. TCRdb's table, derived via immunoSEQ multiplex PCR, lists solely in-frame clones and lacks some. The table shows 45,000 to 65,000 clones, with just under 80% occurring only once. The sample comprised blood. The receptors were sampled from a person aged 35-55 years with breast cancer.

The gene calls are TRBV6-5 and TRBJ1-1; TRBD1 matches 7 bases. V shed 2 bases and J 1 base; nucleotides not matched to a gene: 7. There are 16 residues in the CDR3. Germline CDR1 reads MNHEY; CDR2 reads SVGAGI. This CDR3 is CASSYHRGIGNTEAFF. CDR3 sequence (DNA): TGTGCCAGCAGTTACCACAGGGGTATAGGGAACACTGAAGCTTTCTTT.

This clone turned up a few times. V usage is TRBV5-6 and J usage is TRBJ2-5; D uncertain. Trimming took 0 bases from V and 2 from J, leaving 8 bases between them. This CDR3 is 14 amino acids long. The germline CDR1 and CDR2 sequences are SGHDT and YYEEEE. CDR3 DNA sequence: TGTGCCAGCAGCTTGGTCTTGTCTCAAGAGACCCAGTACTTC. It translates to CASSLVLSQETQYF. The complete variable domain, with remaining parts taken from reference TRBV5-6 and TRBJ2-5, reads DAGVTQSPTHLIKTRGQQVTLRCSPKSGHDTVSWYQQALGQGPQFIFQYYEEEERQRGNFPDRFSGHQFPNYSSELNVNALLLGDSALYLCASSLVLSQETQYFGPGTRLLVL.

This clone was seen only once. The chain uses TRBV15 and TRBJ2-5; a possible D gene is TRBD2 (6 bases). CDR3 size: 17 residues. Germline assignment: CDR1 LNHNV and CDR2 YYDKDF (reference sequence). V was clipped by 1 base and J by 4 bases, with 19 bases between them. The CDR3: CATSRVMGGMEVETQYF. DNA for the CDR3: TGTGCCACCAGCAGAGTAATGGGCGGGATGGAGGTAGAGACCCAGTACTTC. Combining the CDR3 with reference TRBV15 and TRBJ2-5 gives the whole variable domain DAMVIQNPRYQVTQFGKPVTLSCSQTLNHNVMYWYQQKSSQAPKLLFHYYDKDFNNEADTPDNFQSRRPNTSFCFLDIRSPGLGDTAMYLCATSRVMGGMEVETQYFGPGTRLLVL.

The chain combines TRBV5-4 with TRBJ2-1; TRBD2 matches 7 bases. Germline V gene lookup returns CDR1 SGHNT and CDR2 YYREEE (reference sequence). Unmatched junction bases numbered 10, after V lost 1 base and J lost 0 bases. The CDR3 totals 18 residues. CDR3 sequence (DNA): TGTGCCAGCAGCTTGAGTACTAGCGTCAAGAGCTCCTACAATGAGCAGTTCTTC. It is translated as CASSLSTSVKSSYNEQFF.

The chain uses TRBV13 and TRBJ2-2; weak D call: TRBD2 (6 bases). The CDR3 has 16 amino acids. Trimming pared 2 bases from V and 5 bases from J, leaving 15 bases between. CDR1 is PRHDT and CDR2 is FYEKMQ in the germline V gene (reference sequence). DNA for the CDR3: TGTGCCAGCAGCTTATCGGCGGGGTCCGTGACCGGGGAGCTGTTTTTT. Protein product: CASSLSAGSVTGELFF.

The rearrangement links TRBV2 to TRBJ2-5, with D possibly TRBD1 on 6 matching bases. CDR1 and CDR2 (germline): SNHLY, FYNNEI. The CDR3 length is 15 residues. The germline V and J ends were trimmed by 6 bases and 2 bases, with 16 bases remaining between them. CDR3 in DNA: TGTGCCAGCAGGAACAGGGTTTTACTACAAGAGACCCAGTACTTC. Amino acid sequence: CASRNRVLLQETQYF.

V usage is TRBV5-1 and J usage is TRBJ2-1, with D possibly being TRBD2 (6 bases). The germline CDR1 and CDR2 sequences are SGHRS and YFSETQ. Trimming took off 5 bases at V and 4 bases at J, with 13 bases between the two ends. This CDR3 has 14 amino acids. CDR3 coding DNA: TGCGCCAGCAGTTTGCGGGACGAATACAATGAGCAGTTCTTC. Translated, it gives CASSLRDEYNEQFF. Full variable domain (missing parts from reference TRBV5-1 and TRBJ2-1): KAGVTQTPRYLIKTRGQQVTLSCSPISGHRSVSWYQQTPGQGLQFLFEYFSETQRNKGNFPGRFSGRQFSNSRSEMNVSTLELGDSALYLCASSLRDEYNEQFFGPGTRLTVL.

The chain has TRBV10-3 and TRBJ2-1; the match to TRBD2 covers 7 bases. Germline V gene lookup returns CDR1 ENHRY and CDR2 SYGVKD. The CDR3 contains 13 residues. V lost 7 bases and J lost 6; bases outside the gene matches: 6. The chain's CDR3 is CAITEAGVNEQFF. The CDR3 DNA follows: TGTGCCATCACCGAGGCGGGAGTCAATGAGCAGTTCTTC.

The chain carries TRBV6-6 and TRBJ2-7, with D hard to call. Trimming stripped 10 bases from V and 12 bases from J, with 25 bases between. The CDR3 totals 13 residues. Germline-derived CDR1 and CDR2 are MNHNY and SVGAGI (reference sequence). This CDR3 is CATAQFLLESRYF. DNA for the CDR3: TGTGCCACCGCCCAGTTCCTTTTGGAGAGCAGGTACTTC.

The chain combines TRBV6-1 with TRBJ1-1; no definite D call. The length of the CDR3 is 14 residues. Looked up from germline, CDR1 is MNHNS and CDR2 is SASEGT. Deletions cut 8 bases from V and 2 bases from J, with 15 bases between. This CDR3 reads CASCVTETNTEAFF. The CDR3 coding sequence is TGTGCCAGCTGTGTAACAGAAACAAACACTGAAGCTTTCTTT.

This clone is a singleton in its sample. This rearrangement joins TRBV5-4 to TRBJ2-1; TRBD2 matches at 7 bases. CDR1 is SGHNT and CDR2 is YYREEE in the germline V gene (reference sequence). This CDR3 spans 15 amino acids. Unmatched junction bases numbered 9, after V lost 3 bases and J lost 6 bases. The CDR3 region has the DNA TGTGCCAGCAGCTCTGGGTGGGAGGGCCTCAATGAGCAGTTCTTC. Its translation: CASSSGWEGLNEQFF.

This chain joins TRBV5-3 and TRBJ2-3; D is perhaps TRBD1 (5 bases). TRBV5-3 qualifies as an ORF whose function is uncertain. This CDR3 contains 15 residues. Trimming removed 0 bases at V and 2 bases at J, with 10 bases between. The CDR3 loop reads CARSLGQPNTDTQYF. The DNA of the CDR3 is TGTGCCAGAAGCTTGGGACAGCCTAACACAGATACGCAGTATTTT.

The CDR3 DNA reads TGCGCCAGCAGTGGCGACAGGGTGGATGAGCAGTTCTTC. Translation: CASSGDRVDEQFF. The chain recombines TRBV10-2 with TRBJ2-1; 7 nucleotides match TRBD1. There are 13 residues in the CDR3. Germline V gives CDR1 WSHSY, CDR2 SAAADI. J was trimmed by 8 bases and V by 4 bases; bases with no gene match: 5.

V and J are TRBV10-3 and TRBJ2-3, with 12 positions matching TRBD2. The CDR3 runs 17 residues. The germline V gene has CDR1 ENHRY and CDR2 SYGVKD. J lost 1 base, V lost 5 bases, and 7 bases had no gene match. CDR3 sequence reads: CAISRLAGDVGTDTQYF. CDR3 in DNA: TGTGCCATCAGTAGACTAGCGGGAGATGTGGGCACAGATACGCAGTATTTT.

The chain is built from TRBV14 and TRBJ2-1; 8 bases agree with TRBD2. V was pared by 1 base and J by 11 bases, with 4 bases of the junction left unmatched. Germline V gene sequence: CDR1 SGHDN, CDR2 FVKESK. The CDR3 is 13 amino acids. CDR3 sequence (DNA): TGTGCCAGCAGCCAAGTCACTAGCGGTCAGCAGTTCTTC. Protein: CASSQVTSGQQFF.

This clone was recorded only once. This rearrangement joins TRBV30 to TRBJ2-1; D is perhaps TRBD2 (5 bases). CDR1 and CDR2 (germline): GTSNPN, SVGIG (reference sequence). V dropped 4 bases and J dropped 6 bases, with 10 bases sitting between them. This CDR3 has 12 residues. The CDR3 here is CAWTGSGNEQFF. The CDR3 region has the DNA TGTGCCTGGACAGGAAGCGGCAATGAGCAGTTCTTC.

The rearrangement links TRBV5-6 to TRBJ2-7, with 8 positions matching TRBD1. The CDR3 spans 14 residues. The junction had 3 bases not matched to a gene; V was cut back by 1 base and J by 3 bases. The germline V gene encodes CDR1 SGHDT and CDR2 YYEEEE. The CDR3 DNA reads TGTGCCAGCAGCTTGCCAGGGGGCTTCTACGAGCAGTACTTC. It codes for CASSLPGGFYEQYF.

The chain combines TRBV20-1 with TRBJ2-2; D is undetermined. The CDR3 consists of 11 residues. Germline values: CDR1 DFQATT, CDR2 SNEGSKA (reference sequence). Between the trimmed V and J ends, which lost 3 bases and 3 bases, there was a span of 2 bases. This chain's CDR3 is CSASDTGELFF. Here the CDR3 DNA reads TGCAGTGCTAGTGACACCGGGGAGCTGTTTTTT.

The rearrangement uses TRBV7-2 and TRBJ2-7, with D hard to call. CDR1 SGHTA and CDR2 FQGNSA come from the germline V gene. V was pared by 4 bases and J by 1 base, with 8 bases between. This CDR3 contains 13 residues. For the CDR3, the DNA is TGTGCCAGCAGCTCTTACGGATCCTACGAGCAGTACTTC. Residues: CASSSYGSYEQYF.

This clone showed up just a few times. V is TRBV7-8 and J is TRBJ1-5; D uncertain. Trimming cost V 4 bases and J 3 bases, with 13 bases left between them. The CDR3 contains 15 residues. In germline, CDR1 is SGHVS, CDR2 FQNEAQ. The CDR3 DNA is TGTGCCAGCAGCTCTGCGGGAGGGAACAATCAGCCCCAGCATTTT. Translating it yields CASSSAGGNNQPQHF.

The V and J genes are TRBV11-2 and TRBJ2-5; 7 positions match TRBD2. The CDR3 extends over 16 amino acids. The germline V gene encodes CDR1 SGHAT and CDR2 FQNNGV. The J segment lost 0 bases and the V segment lost 5 bases, leaving 9 bases of the junction unmatched. This chain's CDR3 is CASSEGTTDYQETQYF. For the CDR3, the DNA is TGTGCCAGCAGCGAGGGGACTACGGATTACCAAGAGACCCAGTACTTC.

The chain has TRBV18 and TRBJ1-1; no firm D call. Germline V gene sequence: CDR1 KGHSH, CDR2 LQKENI. Trimming took off 4 bases at V and 3 bases at J, with 9 bases between the two ends. The CDR3 loop spans 13 amino acids. CDR3 bases: TGTGCCAGCTCACTGATGAGGGACACTGAAGCTTTCTTT. Translating gives CASSLMRDTEAFF.

A few counts support this clone. This chain joins TRBV6-6 and TRBJ1-4; no definite D call. CDR1 is MNHNY and CDR2 is SVGAGI in the germline V gene (reference sequence). This CDR3 region has 12 residues. Trimming left V 5 bases short and J 3 bases short, with 4 bases between. CDR3 sequence (DNA): TGTGCCAGCAGTCCCGCTAATGAAAAACTGTTTTTT. This translates into CASSPANEKLFF.